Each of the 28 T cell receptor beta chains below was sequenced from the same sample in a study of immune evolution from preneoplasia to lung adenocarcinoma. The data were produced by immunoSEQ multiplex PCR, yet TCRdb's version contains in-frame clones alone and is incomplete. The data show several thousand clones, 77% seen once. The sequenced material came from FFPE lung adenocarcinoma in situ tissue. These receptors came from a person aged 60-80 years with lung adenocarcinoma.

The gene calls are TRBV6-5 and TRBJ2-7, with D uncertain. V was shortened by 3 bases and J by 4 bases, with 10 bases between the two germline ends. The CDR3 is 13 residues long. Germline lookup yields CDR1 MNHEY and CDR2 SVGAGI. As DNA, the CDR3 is TGTGCCAGCAGTTATTCCCAGGAATACGAGCAGTACTTC. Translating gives CASSYSQEYEQYF.

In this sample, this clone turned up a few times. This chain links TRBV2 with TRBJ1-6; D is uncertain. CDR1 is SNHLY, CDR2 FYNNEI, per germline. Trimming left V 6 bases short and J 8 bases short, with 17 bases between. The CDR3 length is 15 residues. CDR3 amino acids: CASSASGNSDSPLHF. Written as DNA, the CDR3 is TGTGCCAGCAGCGCCTCCGGGAATAGTGATTCACCCCTCCACTTT.

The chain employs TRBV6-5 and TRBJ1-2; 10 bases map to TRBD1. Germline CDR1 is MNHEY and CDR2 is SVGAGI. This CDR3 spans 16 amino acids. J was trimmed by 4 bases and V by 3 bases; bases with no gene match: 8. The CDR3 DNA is TGTGCCAGCAGTTATATTCGGACAGGGGGTGGCTATGGCTACACCTTC. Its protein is CASSYIRTGGGYGYTF.

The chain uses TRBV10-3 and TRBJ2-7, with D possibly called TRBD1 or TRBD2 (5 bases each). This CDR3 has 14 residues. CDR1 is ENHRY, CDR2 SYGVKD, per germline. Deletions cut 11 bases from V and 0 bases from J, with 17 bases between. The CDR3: CASRGGPSSYEQYF. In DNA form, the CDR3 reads TGTGCCTCACGGGGCGGACCAAGCTCCTACGAGCAGTACTTC.

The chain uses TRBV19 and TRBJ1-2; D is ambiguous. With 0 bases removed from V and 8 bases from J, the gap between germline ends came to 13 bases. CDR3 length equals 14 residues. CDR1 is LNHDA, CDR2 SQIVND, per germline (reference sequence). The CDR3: CASSIDDVAGGYTF. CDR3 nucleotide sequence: TGTGCCAGTAGTATAGATGACGTAGCCGGAGGCTACACCTTC.

For the CDR3, the DNA is TGTGCCTCAAATCAGGGCAGGAGCACAGATACGCAGTATTTT. It encodes CASNQGRSTDTQYF. The chain has TRBV19 and TRBJ2-3; maybe TRBD1 (5 bases). The CDR3 is 14 amino acids. Germline V CDR1 and CDR2: LNHDA, SQIVND (reference sequence). V gave up 11 bases and J gave up 0 bases, with 15 bases separating them.

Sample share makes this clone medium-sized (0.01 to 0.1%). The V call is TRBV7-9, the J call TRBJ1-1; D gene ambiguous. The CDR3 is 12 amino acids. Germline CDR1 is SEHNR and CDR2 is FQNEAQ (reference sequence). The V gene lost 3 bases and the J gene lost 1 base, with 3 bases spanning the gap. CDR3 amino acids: CASSFANTEAFF. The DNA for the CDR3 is TGTGCCAGCAGCTTCGCGAACACTGAAGCTTTCTTT. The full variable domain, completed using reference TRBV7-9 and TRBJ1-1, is DTGVSQNPRHKITKRGQNVTFRCDPISEHNRLYWYRQTLGQGPEFLTYFQNEAQLEKSRLLSDRFSAERPKGSFSTLEIQRTEQGDSAMYLCASSFANTEAFFGQGTRLTVV.

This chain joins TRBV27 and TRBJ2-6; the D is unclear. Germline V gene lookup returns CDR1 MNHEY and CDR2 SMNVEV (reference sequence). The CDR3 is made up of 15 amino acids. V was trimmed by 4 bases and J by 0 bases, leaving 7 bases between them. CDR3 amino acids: CASSWAGSGANVLTF. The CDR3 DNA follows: TGTGCCAGCAGTTGGGCAGGCTCTGGGGCCAACGTCCTGACTTTC.

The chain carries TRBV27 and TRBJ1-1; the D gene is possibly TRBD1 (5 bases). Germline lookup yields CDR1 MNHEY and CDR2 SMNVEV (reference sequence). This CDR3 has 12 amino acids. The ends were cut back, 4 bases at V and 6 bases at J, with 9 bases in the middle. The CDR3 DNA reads TGTGCCAGCAGTTCAGGGTTAGCTGAAGCTTTCTTT. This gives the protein CASSSGLAEAFF.

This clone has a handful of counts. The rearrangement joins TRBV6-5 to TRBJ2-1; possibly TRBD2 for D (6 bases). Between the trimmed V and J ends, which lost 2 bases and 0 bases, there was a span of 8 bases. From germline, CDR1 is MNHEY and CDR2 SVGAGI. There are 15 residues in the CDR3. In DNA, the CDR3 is TGTGCCAGCAGTTACGCGGGGACCTCCTACAATGAGCAGTTCTTC. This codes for CASSYAGTSYNEQFF.

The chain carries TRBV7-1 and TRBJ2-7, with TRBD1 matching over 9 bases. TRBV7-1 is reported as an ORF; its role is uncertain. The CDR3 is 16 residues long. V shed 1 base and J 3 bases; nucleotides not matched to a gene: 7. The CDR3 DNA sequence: TGTGCCAGCAGCTCAGGCGCGGGGACAGGGAACTACGAGCAGTACTTC. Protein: CASSSGAGTGNYEQYF.

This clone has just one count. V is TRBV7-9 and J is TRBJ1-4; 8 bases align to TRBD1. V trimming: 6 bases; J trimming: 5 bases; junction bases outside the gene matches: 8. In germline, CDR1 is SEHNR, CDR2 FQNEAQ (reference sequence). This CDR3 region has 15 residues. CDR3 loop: CASRQAGQGNEKLFF. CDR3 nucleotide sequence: TGTGCCAGCAGGCAAGCCGGACAGGGCAATGAAAAACTGTTTTTT.

In DNA form, the CDR3 reads TGTGCCAGCTCACCCAGACAGCTCACTATGAACACTGAAGCTTTCTTT. Amino acid sequence: CASSPRQLTMNTEAFF. V usage is TRBV18 and J usage is TRBJ1-1, with D perhaps matching TRBD1 (5 bases). The CDR3 loop spans 16 amino acids. Trimming removed 3 bases at V and 0 bases at J, with 14 bases between. CDR1 is KGHSH, CDR2 LQKENI, per germline.

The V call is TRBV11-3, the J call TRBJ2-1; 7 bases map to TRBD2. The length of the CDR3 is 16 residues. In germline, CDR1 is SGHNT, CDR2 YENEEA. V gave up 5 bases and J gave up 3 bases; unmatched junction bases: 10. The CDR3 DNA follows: TGTGCCAGCAGCCCCCGTCGCGGGGGAAACTACAATGAGCAGTTCTTC. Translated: CASSPRRGGNYNEQFF.

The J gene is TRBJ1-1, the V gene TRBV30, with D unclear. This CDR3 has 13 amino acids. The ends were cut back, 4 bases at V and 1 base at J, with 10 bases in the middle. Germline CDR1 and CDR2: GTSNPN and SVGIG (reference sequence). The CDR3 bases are TGTGCCTGGAAAGAACCGGGGAACACTGAAGCTTTCTTT. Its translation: CAWKEPGNTEAFF.

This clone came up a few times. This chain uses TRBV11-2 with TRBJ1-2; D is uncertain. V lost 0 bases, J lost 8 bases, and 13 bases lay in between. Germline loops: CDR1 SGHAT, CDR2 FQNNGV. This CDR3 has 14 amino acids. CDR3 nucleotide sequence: TGTGCCAGCAGCTTAGATATAGGGTCTGTAGGCTACACCTTC. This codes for CASSLDIGSVGYTF.

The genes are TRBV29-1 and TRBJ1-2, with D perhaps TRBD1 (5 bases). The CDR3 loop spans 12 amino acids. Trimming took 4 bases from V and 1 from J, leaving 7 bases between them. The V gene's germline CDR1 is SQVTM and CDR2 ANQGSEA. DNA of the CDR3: TGCAGCGTTGTGGGGGGTAACTATGGCTACACCTTC. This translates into CSVVGGNYGYTF.

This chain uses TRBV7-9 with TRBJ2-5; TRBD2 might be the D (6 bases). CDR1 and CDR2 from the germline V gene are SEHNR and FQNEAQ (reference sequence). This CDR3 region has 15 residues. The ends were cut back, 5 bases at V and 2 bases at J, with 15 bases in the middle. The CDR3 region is CASSLGVTRQETQYF. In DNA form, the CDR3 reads TGTGCCAGCAGCCTTGGGGTGACTAGACAAGAGACCCAGTACTTC.

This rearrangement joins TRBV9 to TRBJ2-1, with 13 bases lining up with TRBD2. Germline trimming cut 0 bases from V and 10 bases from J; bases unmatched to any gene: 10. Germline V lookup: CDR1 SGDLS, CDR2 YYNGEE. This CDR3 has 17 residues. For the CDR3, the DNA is TGTGCCAGCAGCGTAGCTGCGACTAGCGGGGGGTTAGGAGAGCAGTTCTTC. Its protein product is CASSVAATSGGLGEQFF.

CDR3 nucleotides: TGTGCCAGCAGCTTAGAAGGGGGCCTGGAGACCCAGTACTTC. Translated: CASSLEGGLETQYF. The chain couples TRBV7-9 to TRBJ2-5, with TRBD1 matching 7 bases. CDR1 SEHNR and CDR2 FQNEAQ come from the germline V gene (reference sequence). V dropped 1 base and J dropped 5; count of bases not matched to a gene: 4. The CDR3 is 14 residues long.

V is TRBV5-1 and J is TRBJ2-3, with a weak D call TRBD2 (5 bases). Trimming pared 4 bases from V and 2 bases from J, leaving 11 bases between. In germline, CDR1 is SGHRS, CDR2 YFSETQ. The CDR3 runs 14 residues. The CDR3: CASSTERPTDTQYF. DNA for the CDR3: TGCGCCAGCAGCACTGAGCGGCCCACAGATACGCAGTATTTT.

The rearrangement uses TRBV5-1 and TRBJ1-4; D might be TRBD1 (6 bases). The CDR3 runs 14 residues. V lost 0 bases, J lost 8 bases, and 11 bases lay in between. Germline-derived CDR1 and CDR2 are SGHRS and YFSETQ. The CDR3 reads CASSLGQVGEKLFF. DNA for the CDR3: TGCGCCAGCAGCTTGGGACAGGTCGGCGAAAAACTGTTTTTT.

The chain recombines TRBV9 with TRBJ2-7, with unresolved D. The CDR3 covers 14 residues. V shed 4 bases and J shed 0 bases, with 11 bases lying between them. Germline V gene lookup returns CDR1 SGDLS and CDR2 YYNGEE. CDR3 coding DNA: TGTGCCAGCAGCCCCCCCCTAAGCTCCTACGAGCAGTACTTC. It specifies CASSPPLSSYEQYF.

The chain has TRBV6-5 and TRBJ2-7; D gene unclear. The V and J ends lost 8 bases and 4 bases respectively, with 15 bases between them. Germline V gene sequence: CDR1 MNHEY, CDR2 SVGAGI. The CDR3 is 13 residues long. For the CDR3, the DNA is TGTGCCAGCTCGTGGAAGGAAACATACGAGCAGTACTTC. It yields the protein CASSWKETYEQYF.

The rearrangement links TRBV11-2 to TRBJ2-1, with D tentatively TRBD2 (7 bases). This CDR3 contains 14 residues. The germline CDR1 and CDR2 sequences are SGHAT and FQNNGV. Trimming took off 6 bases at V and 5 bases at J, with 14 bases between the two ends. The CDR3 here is CASSYAGAHNEQFF. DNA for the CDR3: TGTGCCAGCAGTTACGCGGGGGCCCACAATGAGCAGTTCTTC. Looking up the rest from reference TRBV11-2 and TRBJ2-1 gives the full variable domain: EAGVAQSPRYKIIEKRQSVAFWCNPISGHATLYWYQQILGQGPKLLIQFQNNGVVDDSQLPKDRFSAERLKGVDSTLKIQPAKLEDSAVYLCASSYAGAHNEQFFGPGTRLTVL.

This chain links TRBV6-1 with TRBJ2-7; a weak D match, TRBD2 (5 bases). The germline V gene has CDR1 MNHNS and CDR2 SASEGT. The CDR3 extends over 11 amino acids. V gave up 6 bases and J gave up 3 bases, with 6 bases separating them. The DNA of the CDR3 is TGTGCCAGCAGGGAGGTCTACGAGCAGTACTTC. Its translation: CASREVYEQYF.

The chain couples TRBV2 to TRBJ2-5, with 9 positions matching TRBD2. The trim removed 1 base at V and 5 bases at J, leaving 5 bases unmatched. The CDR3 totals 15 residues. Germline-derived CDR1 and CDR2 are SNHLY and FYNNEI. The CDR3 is CASSEGGGAGETQYF. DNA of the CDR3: TGTGCCAGCAGTGAAGGCGGGGGGGCTGGGGAGACCCAGTACTTC.

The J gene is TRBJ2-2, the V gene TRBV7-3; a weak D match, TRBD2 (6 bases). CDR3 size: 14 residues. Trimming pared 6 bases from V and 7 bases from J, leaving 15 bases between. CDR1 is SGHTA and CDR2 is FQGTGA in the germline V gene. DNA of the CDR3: TGTGCCAGCAGTTCTACGGGGGACCGCGGGGAGCTGTTTTTT. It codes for CASSSTGDRGELFF.